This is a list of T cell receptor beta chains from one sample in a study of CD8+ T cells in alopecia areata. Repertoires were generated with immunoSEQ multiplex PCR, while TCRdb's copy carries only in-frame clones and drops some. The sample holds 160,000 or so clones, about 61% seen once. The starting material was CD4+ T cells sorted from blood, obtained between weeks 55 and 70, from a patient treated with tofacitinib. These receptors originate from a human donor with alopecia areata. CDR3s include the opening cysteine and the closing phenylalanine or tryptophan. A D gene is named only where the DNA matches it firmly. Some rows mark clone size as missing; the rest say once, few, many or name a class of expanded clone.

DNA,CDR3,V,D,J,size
TGTGCCAGCAGTTACTCGGTCCTTTGGGAGACCCAGTACTTC,CASSYSVLWETQYF,TRBV6-5,.,TRBJ2-5,.
TGCGCCAGCAGGGGACAGGGGGCAAGCAATGAGCAGTTCTTC,CASRGQGASNEQFF,TRBV5-1,TRBD1,TRBJ2-1,.
TGCAGCGTTGGGGGGGCCAGGGTCGGATATTTT,CSVGGARVGYF,TRBV29-1,.,TRBJ2-3,few
TGTGCCTGTGGAGCGGGAGGCTACAATGAGCAGTTCTTC,CACGAGGYNEQFF,TRBV30,TRBD2,TRBJ2-1,.
TGTGCCTGGAGTGTCCCCGGGGAGCTGTTTTTT,CAWSVPGELFF,TRBV30,.,TRBJ2-2,.
TGCAGCGTTCGGACAGGGGACACGCAGTATTTT,CSVRTGDTQYF,TRBV29-1,TRBD1,TRBJ2-3,few
TGCAGCGTTGAAGATGTAGCCGGTACATATGGCTACACCTTC,CSVEDVAGTYGYTF,TRBV29-1,.,TRBJ1-2,.
TGCAGCGGTTTAAGAGGGGAGAACACTGAAGCTTTCTTT,CSGLRGENTEAFF,TRBV29-1,.,TRBJ1-1,.
TGCAGCGTTTTTGACAGGGATGGCTACACCTTC,CSVFDRDGYTF,TRBV29-1,TRBD1,TRBJ1-2,few
TGCAGCGTTGCCCCGGGACAGGGGGCGCTTAGCTCCTACGAGCAGTACTTC,CSVAPGQGALSSYEQYF,TRBV29-1,TRBD1,TRBJ2-7,.
TGTGCCACCAGCAAAAGGGGGACAGGGTTTCGTGGCTACACCTTC,CATSKRGTGFRGYTF,TRBV15,TRBD1,TRBJ1-2,few
TGCGCCACCAACAGGGCTGGCTACACCTTC,CATNRAGYTF,TRBV10-1,.,TRBJ1-2,few
TGCAGCGTTGATGTGACAGGGACTAACTATGGCTACACCTTC,CSVDVTGTNYGYTF,TRBV29-1,TRBD1,TRBJ1-2,.
TGCAGTGCTGGGCAGGGGAATGGCTACACCTTC,CSAGQGNGYTF,TRBV20-1,.,TRBJ1-2,.
TGTGCCAGCAGCCCAAACGGGGGTAACACCGGGGAGCTGTTTTTT,CASSPNGGNTGELFF,TRBV4-2,.,TRBJ2-2,.
TGTGCCAGCAGCTCCGGACGGACCTATAATTCACCCCTCCACTTT,CASSSGRTYNSPLHF,TRBV7-8,.,TRBJ1-6,few
TGCGCCAGCAGCCAAGTGGGCACTGACAGGGGTTACGAGCAGTACTTC,CASSQVGTDRGYEQYF,TRBV4-1,TRBD1,TRBJ2-7,.
TGCAGTGCCTCAGGTGATAGCGGGTCTTTCGCGCAGTATTTT,CSASGDSGSFAQYF,TRBV29-1,TRBD2,TRBJ2-3,.